This passage covers 26 T cell receptor beta chains from one sample sequenced in a study of response to subunit inactivated influenza vaccine. From the RT-PCR reads, TCRdb called clonotypes with MiXCR, one entry per CDR3 protein. The profile shows roughly 780,000 distinct CDR3 sequences, less than 20% of them singletons. The source was PBMCs from blood, collected 4 to 6 days after vaccination. The receptors stem from a man aged 45-65 years who received an inactivated influenza vaccine.

There are a few counts of this clonotype. The chain recombines TRBV7-9 with TRBJ2-7; TRBD1 matches 8 bases. V shed 5 bases, J shed 3 bases, and the junction held 6 bases outside the gene matches. Germline-derived CDR1 and CDR2 are SEHNR and FQNEAQ (reference sequence). The CDR3 consists of 14 residues. CDR3 protein: CASSPTGGNYEQYF. CDR3 DNA: TGTGCCAGCAGCCCAACAGGGGGGAACTACGAGCAGTACTTC.

V is TRBV2 and J is TRBJ2-7; no definite D call. The length of the CDR3 is 13 residues. Trimming pared 7 bases from V and 3 bases from J, leaving 13 bases between. Germline-derived CDR1 and CDR2 are SNHLY and FYNNEI. The CDR3 reads CASNIRDLYEQYF. In DNA, the CDR3 is TGTGCCAGCAATATACGAGACCTCTACGAGCAGTACTTC.

The CDR3 reads CSARSVRGAFSSSTDTQYF. Here the CDR3 DNA reads TGCAGTGCTAGATCGGTGCGGGGGGCATTCTCTTCTAGCACAGATACGCAGTATTTT. The chain carries TRBV20-1 and TRBJ2-3, with 8 bases lining up with TRBD2. The V gene's germline CDR1 is DFQATT and CDR2 SNEGSKA (reference sequence). The CDR3 has 19 amino acids. Germline trimming cut 2 bases from V and 0 bases from J; bases unmatched to any gene: 16.

The V gene is TRBV10-2, the J gene TRBJ2-1, with D possibly called TRBD1 or TRBD2 (6 bases each). There are 13 residues in the CDR3. CDR1 WSHSY and CDR2 SAAADI come from the germline V gene. V lost 7 bases to trimming and J lost 9 bases, with 16 bases between them. The DNA of the CDR3 is TGCGCCAGCATGTCGGGGGCCAGTCCTGAGCAGTTCTTC. Its translation: CASMSGASPEQFF.

The rearrangement links TRBV7-3 to TRBJ2-2, with D unresolved. V was trimmed by 3 bases and J by 2 bases, leaving 7 bases between them. Germline values: CDR1 SGHTA, CDR2 FQGTGA. This CDR3 has 14 amino acids. The CDR3 DNA follows: TGTGCCAGCAGCTTTGAGACAAACACCGGGGAGCTGTTTTTT. It is translated as CASSFETNTGELFF.

In its sample, this clonotype was seen many times. The chain uses TRBV12-3 or TRBV12-4 and TRBJ2-7; D is unresolved. The CDR3 has 14 amino acids. Trimming left V 4 bases short and J 3 bases short, with 13 bases between. The CDR3 DNA follows: TGTGCCAGCAGTTCCCGCAGCTACTTCTACGAGCAGTACTTC. It encodes CASSSRSYFYEQYF.

This clonotype turned up a few times. This rearrangement joins TRBV27 to TRBJ2-1; no clear D gene. Germline V gives CDR1 MNHEY, CDR2 SMNVEV (reference sequence). The length of the CDR3 is 14 residues. Deletions cut 5 bases from V and 6 bases from J, with 14 bases between. The CDR3 DNA reads as TGTGCCAGCAGTCCTCGCATCATCGGCAATGAGCAGTTCTTC. Translating it yields CASSPRIIGNEQFF.

This clonotype came up many times. The chain is built from TRBV20-1 and TRBJ1-5, with 7 positions matching TRBD1. The germline V gene encodes CDR1 DFQATT and CDR2 SNEGSKA (reference sequence). V shed 3 bases, J shed 2 bases, and the junction held 4 bases outside the gene matches. This CDR3 has 14 amino acids. The CDR3 reads CSARTGRRNQPQHF. The CDR3 DNA reads TGCAGTGCTAGGACAGGGAGGCGCAATCAGCCCCAGCATTTT.

The V and J genes are TRBV28 and TRBJ2-7; D might be TRBD1 (5 bases). Germline V gives CDR1 MDHEN, CDR2 SYDVKM. Trimming took 5 bases from V and 5 from J, leaving 10 bases between them. This CDR3 is 12 amino acids long. In DNA form, the CDR3 reads TGTGCCAGCAGTGAAAGGGGCGACGAGCAGTACTTC. Its protein is CASSERGDEQYF.

This clonotype came up once. V is TRBV12-2 and J is TRBJ1-1; the D segment call TRBD1 is taken from the table without a DNA check. TRBV12-2 is assigned pseudogene status. The CDR3 has 15 residues. CDR3 bases: TGTGCAAGTCGCTTAGGGCCGGGGGAAGGCACTGAAGCTTTCTTT. This encodes CASRLGPGEGTEAFF.

This clonotype was counted at least ten times. The chain uses TRBV7-8 and TRBJ2-1; tentatively, D is TRBD2 (6 bases). V lost 4 bases and J 9 bases, leaving 13 bases between the germline ends. The CDR3 spans 13 residues. Germline values: CDR1 SGHVS, CDR2 FQNEAQ. CDR3 loop: CASSYRLVIEQFF. The CDR3 DNA is TGTGCCAGCAGCTACCGACTAGTGATTGAGCAGTTCTTC.

This chain connects TRBV28 to TRBJ2-7, with D possibly being TRBD2 (5 bases). V lost 4 bases and J lost 1, with 14 bases in between. In germline, CDR1 is MDHEN, CDR2 SYDVKM. This CDR3 contains 15 residues. DNA for the CDR3: TGTGCCAGCAGTTCCGGGGTCGGATCGTCCTACGAGCAGTACTTC. Translating it yields CASSSGVGSSYEQYF.

This clonotype has only a few counts. The CDR3 DNA reads TGTGCCAGCAGTTTTGCGGGACTAGTAAGAGAGGCAGATACGCAGTATTTT. It encodes CASSFAGLVREADTQYF. This chain uses TRBV12-3 or TRBV12-4 with TRBJ2-3; 8 bases are a match to TRBD2. The CDR3 has 17 amino acids. V was pared by 3 bases and J by 4 bases, with 12 bases of the junction left unmatched.

There are a few counts of this clonotype. The chain carries TRBV29-1 and TRBJ2-5, with 7 bases fitting TRBD2. The CDR3 contains 14 residues. V lost 4 bases, J lost 0 bases, and 5 bases stayed unmatched. Germline lookup yields CDR1 SQVTM and CDR2 ANQGSEA. The CDR3 DNA is TGCAGCGTTGCATCTAGCGGAGACCAAGAGACCCAGTACTTC. Its protein product is CSVASSGDQETQYF.

The chain uses TRBV4-2 and TRBJ1-5; no clear D. Germline V gene lookup returns CDR1 LGHNA and CDR2 YNFKEQ. Trimming cost V 0 bases and J 1 base, with 10 bases left between them. This CDR3 region has 16 residues. CDR3 sequence: CASSQDAGTSNQPQHF. CDR3 nucleotide sequence: TGTGCCAGCAGCCAAGATGCGGGCACCAGCAATCAGCCCCAGCATTTT.

V and J are TRBV20-1 and TRBJ2-2, with D unresolved. There are 13 residues in the CDR3. Trimming removed 2 bases at V and 8 bases at J, with 12 bases between. Germline values: CDR1 DFQATT, CDR2 SNEGSKA (reference sequence). The CDR3 region is CSARYPSGGELFF. The CDR3 DNA sequence: TGCAGTGCTAGATACCCTTCCGGGGGGGAGCTGTTTTTT.

This clonotype was observed a handful of times. J is TRBJ2-4 and V is TRBV6-5; D gene ambiguous. The CDR3 is 14 amino acids. V was trimmed by 2 bases and J by 8 bases, leaving 13 bases between them. From germline, CDR1 is MNHEY and CDR2 SVGAGI. The CDR3 loop reads CASSYVAGSDIQYF. The DNA of the CDR3 is TGTGCCAGCAGTTACGTCGCAGGATCTGACATTCAGTACTTC.

CDR3 sequence reads: CASSQASARETQYF. In DNA form, the CDR3 reads TGCGCCAGCAGCCAAGCTTCGGCTAGGGAGACCCAGTACTTC. The rearrangement uses TRBV4-3 and TRBJ2-5; D uncertain. This CDR3 has 14 residues. Deletions cut 1 base from V and 5 bases from J, with 11 bases between. The germline CDR1 and CDR2 sequences are LGHNA and YSLEER.

This clonotype has just a few counts. V usage is TRBV4-3 and J usage is TRBJ2-1; 9 bases line up with TRBD2. V dropped 4 bases and J dropped 0; count of bases not matched to a gene: 7. The CDR3 length is 17 residues. Germline loops: CDR1 LGHNA, CDR2 YSLEER. The chain's CDR3 is CASSPRSSGSSYNEQFF. The CDR3 DNA reads as TGCGCCAGCAGCCCCCGTAGTAGCGGGAGCTCCTACAATGAGCAGTTCTTC.

In its sample, this clonotype was seen a few times. The chain is built from TRBV20-1 and TRBJ2-7; 8 nucleotides match TRBD1. With V trimmed by 2 bases and J by 7 bases, 7 bases remained unmatched. The length of the CDR3 is 13 residues. Germline CDR1 and CDR2: DFQATT and SNEGSKA (reference sequence). Written as DNA, the CDR3 is TGCAGTGCTAGACCCCAGGGGGCTTGGGAGCAGTACTTC. Protein: CSARPQGAWEQYF.

The chain has TRBV18 and TRBJ2-2, with 8 positions matching TRBD2. V shed 0 bases, J shed 0 bases, and the junction held 9 bases outside the gene matches. CDR3 length: 19 amino acids. Germline V gene sequence: CDR1 KGHSH, CDR2 LQKENI. For the CDR3, the DNA is TGTGCCAGCTCACCACCCCGGGAGGGGACTCTAGCGAACACCGGGGAGCTGTTTTTT. As protein: CASSPPREGTLANTGELFF.

This clonotype has a count of ten or more. This rearrangement joins TRBV12-3 or TRBV12-4 to TRBJ2-7; 11 nucleotides agree with TRBD2. V was clipped by 0 bases and J by 3 bases; unmatched bases: 4. The CDR3 has 16 amino acids. DNA for the CDR3: TGTGCCAGCAGTTTAGCGGGGCTAGCGGGAGGCTACGAGCAGTACTTC. Amino acid sequence: CASSLAGLAGGYEQYF.

This clonotype was detected a few times. The CDR3 coding sequence is TGTGCCAGCAGCGAAGGGACCCTCCTGACAGATACGCAGTATTTT. It codes for CASSEGTLLTDTQYF. The chain employs TRBV7-3 and TRBJ2-3, with D possibly being TRBD1 or TRBD2 (5 bases each). This CDR3 region has 15 residues. V was clipped by 5 bases and J by 3 bases, with 15 bases between them. Germline assignment: CDR1 SGHTA and CDR2 FQGTGA. The complete variable domain, with remaining parts taken from reference TRBV7-3 and TRBJ2-3, reads GAGVSQTPSNKVTEKGKYVELRCDPISGHTALYWYRQSLGQGPEFLIYFQGTGAADDSGLPNDRFFAVRPEGSVSTLKIQRTERGDSAVYLCASSEGTLLTDTQYFGPGTRLTVL.

This chain connects TRBV2 to TRBJ2-2; tentative D call: TRBD1 (6 bases). This CDR3 has 15 amino acids. The germline V gene has CDR1 SNHLY and CDR2 FYNNEI. Trimming removed 6 bases at V and 3 bases at J, with 14 bases between. CDR3 nucleotides: TGTGCCAGCAGGTCCTCTTCAGGGGACACCGGGGAGCTGTTTTTT. This codes for CASRSSSGDTGELFF.

The V and J genes are TRBV10-3 and TRBJ2-3; TRBD2 agrees at 8 bases. V was pared by 6 bases and J by 4 bases, with 6 bases of the junction left unmatched. CDR3 length: 14 amino acids. The germline V gene has CDR1 ENHRY and CDR2 SYGVKD. CDR3 sequence reads: CAIRETSEADTQYF. The CDR3, as DNA: TGTGCCATCAGAGAGACTAGCGAAGCAGATACGCAGTATTTT.

In this sample, this clonotype turned up a few times. The CDR3 protein is CSAEAGQGANEQFF. DNA of the CDR3: TGCAGTGCTGAAGCGGGACAGGGAGCTAATGAGCAGTTCTTC. The chain employs TRBV20-1 and TRBJ2-1; TRBD1 matches at 9 bases. Germline V CDR1 and CDR2: DFQATT, SNEGSKA (reference sequence). V dropped 5 bases and J dropped 7; count of bases not matched to a gene: 9. This CDR3 has 14 amino acids.